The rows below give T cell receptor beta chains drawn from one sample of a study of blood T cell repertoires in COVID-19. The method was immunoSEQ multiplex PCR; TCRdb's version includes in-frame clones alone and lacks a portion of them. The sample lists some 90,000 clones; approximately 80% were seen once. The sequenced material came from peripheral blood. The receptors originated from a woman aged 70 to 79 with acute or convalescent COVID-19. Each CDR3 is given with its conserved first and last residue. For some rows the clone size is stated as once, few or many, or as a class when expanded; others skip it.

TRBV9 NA CASSLGQGAGVEQYF
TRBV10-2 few CASSPRGDRGKYEQYF
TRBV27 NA CASTSDRGGSPLHF
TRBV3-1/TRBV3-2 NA CASRRVRGALDSSYEQYF
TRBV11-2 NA CASSSRTGAEAFF
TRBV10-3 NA CAISGYSKYEQFF
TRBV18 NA CASSLPGGYEQYF
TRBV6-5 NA CASSYPGQQGTEQYF
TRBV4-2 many CASSHQTGWQFF
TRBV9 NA CASSTSRTGYLGYTF
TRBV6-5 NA CASSPRQGQPQHF
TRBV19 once CASSPGQVNEKLFF
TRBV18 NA CASSPWQGQETQYF
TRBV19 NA CASSALSSRQGWWNTEAFF
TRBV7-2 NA CASSQGQTNEKLFF
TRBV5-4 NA CASSQGGPGANVLTF
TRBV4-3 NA CASSQVLAGGPNTGELFF
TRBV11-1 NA CASNPTGWDTEAFF
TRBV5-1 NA CASSLGETGIDEKLFF
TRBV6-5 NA CASRSYISGNTIYF
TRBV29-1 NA CSVASTEAFF
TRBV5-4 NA CASSPGSGGISYNEQFF
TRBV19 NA CASKERVNTEAFF
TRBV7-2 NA CASSLAQRQGALGYTF
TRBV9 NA CASSVDPLGGREQYF
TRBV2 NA CASRAERAGRTEAFF
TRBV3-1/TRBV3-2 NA CASSQGGIDTNEQFF
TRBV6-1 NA CASSESNNQPQHF
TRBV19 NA CASSIPGLPDTQYF
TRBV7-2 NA CASSLSTSQPQHF
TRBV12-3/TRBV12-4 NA CASSLATPYEQYF
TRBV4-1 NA CASRTTGRRDYTF
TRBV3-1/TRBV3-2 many CASSQDNRITYEQYF
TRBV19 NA CASSISGISNQPQHF